This record concerns one TCR beta chain sequence. Its matching antigen is unknown. Method: immunoSEQ multiplex PCR; TCRdb's copy keeps in-frame clones and lacks some. In the table there are tens of thousands of clones, 85% of which are singletons. The sample comes from a study of OX40 agonist ivuxolimab in advanced cancers. Across the whole study: Given to patients was ivuxolimab, an agonistic anti-OX40 (CD134) antibody. Study outcomes and limitations: Blood T cells, both CD4+ and CD8+, expanded clonally by week 6 at 0.1 to 3.0 mg/kg. In CD8+ T cells, expanded clones were on average more numerous than in CD4+. It was not determined which antigens were specifically recognized by the peripheral T cells that had undergone clonal expansion.

Trimming left V 4 bases short and J 1 base short, with 8 bases between. The CDR3 contains 13 residues. Germline CDR1 SGDLS, CDR2 YYNGEE. The specimen was CD4+ or CD8+ T cells sorted from blood, collected in a trial of the OX40 agonist ivuxolimab. This chain joins TRBV9 and TRBJ2-5; no reliable D call. The sequence was obtained from an adult with an advanced solid tumor such as melanoma, head and neck, liver or kidney cancer. The CDR3, as DNA: TGTGCCAGCAGCATCAGGCCCCAAGAGACCCAGTACTTC. This sequence encodes CASSIRPQETQYF.